These 17 T cell receptor beta chains were sequenced from one sample in a study of T cells expressing NK-cell markers. TCRdb re-analyzed the 5' RACE reads; it lists each CDR3 protein once, without DNA. Here the sample table reports under 200,000 distinct CDR3 sequences. The specimen sequenced was blood T cells: a sorted CD56 or NKG2C T cell subset, CD4+ or CD8+ T cells, or bulk PBMC T cells (not recorded which). All receptors derive from a woman between 18 and 75 years old in good health.

The chain employs TRBV7-3 and TRBJ2-3. CDR1 SGHTA and CDR2 FQGTGA come from the germline V gene. The CDR3 length is 14 residues. The CDR3 region is CASSLSGLGDTQYF.

The chain uses TRBV12-3 or TRBV12-4 and TRBJ1-2. This CDR3 has 13 amino acids. The CDR3 protein is CASSLKLGDGYTF.

This chain links TRBV6-1 with TRBJ2-5; TCRdb designates TRBD1, a call that cannot be tested without DNA. The CDR3 is 13 residues long. Germline V gene lookup returns CDR1 MNHNS and CDR2 SASEGT. CDR3 sequence reads: CASRFRDGETQYF.

The CDR3 region is CSARDRAPYEQYF. This chain uses TRBV20-1 with TRBJ2-7; TCRdb's assignment of TRBD1 cannot be checked, as there is no DNA. CDR1 is DFQATT, CDR2 SNEGSKA, per germline (reference sequence). This CDR3 spans 13 amino acids.

CDR3: CAWSVSAGGPQYF. V gene TRBV30 combines with J gene TRBJ2-3; the TCRdb D gene call, TRBD2, has no DNA to confirm it. The CDR3 is 13 amino acids. Germline loops: CDR1 GTSNPN, CDR2 SVGIG (reference sequence).

The chain has TRBV5-1 and TRBJ2-7; absent DNA, TCRdb's TRBD1 call cannot be checked. The germline V gene encodes CDR1 SGHRS and CDR2 YFSETQ. The CDR3 runs to 13 residues. The chain's CDR3 is CASSSTGAYEQYF. Full variable domain (rest looked up from reference TRBV5-1 and TRBJ2-7): KAGVTQTPRYLIKTRGQQVTLSCSPISGHRSVSWYQQTPGQGLQFLFEYFSETQRNKGNFPGRFSGRQFSNSRSEMNVSTLELGDSALYLCASSSTGAYEQYFGPGTRLTVT.

This chain joins TRBV5-1 and TRBJ1-1; with no DNA, the TCRdb D assignment of TRBD1 cannot be verified. CDR3 size: 14 residues. Germline lookup yields CDR1 SGHRS and CDR2 YFSETQ. CDR3 region: CASSSPGQGREAFF.

V is TRBV18 and J is TRBJ2-2; the TCRdb D gene call, TRBD1, has no DNA to confirm it. The germline gives CDR1 KGHSH, CDR2 LQKENI. The CDR3 is made up of 16 amino acids. The CDR3 reads CASSRNRGPNTGELFF.

This chain connects TRBV2 to TRBJ2-5; TCRdb's D gene call, TRBD1, goes unchecked for lack of DNA. The CDR3 consists of 15 residues. Germline-derived CDR1 and CDR2 are SNHLY and FYNNEI. CDR3 amino acids: CASSGGATRQETQYF.

The genes are TRBV20-1 and TRBJ2-2; the TCRdb call, TRBD1, lacks DNA for checking. In germline, CDR1 is DFQATT, CDR2 SNEGSKA (reference sequence). The CDR3 sequence is 17 residues long. Here the CDR3 reads CSASLPTLAANTGELFF.

The chain uses TRBV30 and TRBJ1-2. The CDR3 has 12 amino acids. Germline V gene lookup returns CDR1 GTSNPN and CDR2 SVGIG (reference sequence). The CDR3 reads CAWSRPFYGYTF. Using reference TRBV30 and TRBJ1-2 for the parts outside the CDR3, the full variable domain is SQTIHQWPATLVQPVGSPLSLECTVEGTSNPNLYWYRQAAGRGLQLLFYSVGIGQISSEVPQNLSASRPQDRQFILSSKKLLLSDSGFYLCAWSRPFYGYTFGSGTRLTVV.

The chain uses TRBV5-1 and TRBJ1-4; the D call from TCRdb, TRBD1, cannot be confirmed without DNA. Germline-derived CDR1 and CDR2 are SGHRS and YFSETQ. This CDR3 is built from 13 residues. The CDR3 sequence: CASSLGAGEKLFF.

The chain links TRBV4-2 to TRBJ2-5; TCRdb picks TRBD1, but there is no DNA to check that call. The germline CDR1 and CDR2 sequences are LGHNA and YNFKEQ. CDR3 length: 15 amino acids. The CDR3 loop reads CASSRNTGLGETQYF.

The chain uses TRBV5-5 and TRBJ2-2. The germline V gene encodes CDR1 SGHKS and CDR2 YYEKEE (reference sequence). This CDR3 spans 14 amino acids. This CDR3 reads CASSLSRNTGELFF.

CDR3 protein: CSAGPGQGAQPQHF. V and J are TRBV20-1 and TRBJ1-5; the TRBD1 assignment by TCRdb is unverifiable without DNA. CDR1 and CDR2 from the germline V gene are DFQATT and SNEGSKA (reference sequence). The CDR3 extends over 14 amino acids.

The rearrangement uses TRBV10-3 and TRBJ2-6. The CDR3 length is 17 residues. Per germline, CDR1 ENHRY and CDR2 SYGVKD. CDR3 residues: CAISGSDRGSGANVLTF.

This chain uses TRBV20-1 with TRBJ2-2. Germline values: CDR1 DFQATT, CDR2 SNEGSKA (reference sequence). The CDR3 is 12 residues long. The CDR3 region is CSASDGYGELFF.